Here is one T cell receptor (beta chain) with its context. Its antigen remains unknown. Germline loops: CDR1 MNHEY, CDR2 SVGAGI. The CDR3 loop spans 14 amino acids. The TRB cDNA libraries were prepared by 5' RACE with UMI labels. Reprocessing the 5' RACE reads, TCRdb reports a single entry for every CDR3 protein and omits DNA. Its table lists over 100,000 distinct CDR3 sequences. CD45RO-CCR7+CD27+CD95- expression identified naive CD8+ T cells. The data belong to a study of CXCR3-negative and CXCR3-positive naive CD8 T cells. Study-wide findings and caveats: Comparably high diversity marked both naive subsets, whereas memory CD8+ cells had much lower diversity.

The sequence derives from a human donor in good health. Some clones in this sample may be carry-over from other donors' samples. This chain uses TRBV6-5 with TRBJ2-1. The sequenced sample consisted of naive CXCR3- CD8+ T cells from blood. Subset noted: CD45RO-CCR7+CD27+CD95- naive CD8+ T cells lacking CXCR3 (TNR3-). CDR3 in amino acids: CASSYSGRLTEQFF.